This TCR beta chain is drawn from a study of cytomegalovirus exposure and HLA in healthy donors (dated by TCRdb to about 2017). About the investigation overall: According to an earlier analysis of a few hundred of the donors, about 180 million T cells yielded roughly 100 million unique TCR beta sequences and about 280 Gb of sequence data. To study patterns of TCR occurrence, a later analysis re-analyzed previously published TCR beta repertoires from under 750 donors and added high-resolution HLA genotyping. In the later analysis, no new phenotypic data were used to find candidate immune exposures; instead, reliance was placed on TCR beta sequences and their occurrence across donors. Several DR-DQ haplotypes were handled as single units for association and clustering, since linkage in the cohort was strong. The number of donors typed differed by locus, with about 629-630 for A, B, C, DRB1 and DQB1, 522 for DQA1, approximately 580 for DPA1, and some 440 for DPB1. The aim of the study was to test whether cataloging public T cell receptors could identify signatures of past pathogen exposure. To predict cytomegalovirus infection status, the study combined high-throughput TCR immunosequencing, statistical association of individual TCRs with disease status, and machine learning. Of the 300 to 500 genotyped donors, roughly 76% were placed in the genetic ancestry cluster associated with self-reported Caucasian donors. Across approximately 420 genotyped donors of the cohort, an average of roughly 250,000 unique TCR beta nucleotide sequences per donor were sequenced, and approximately 19% of those sequences were non-productive. A separate validation cohort of 90 to 150 different subjects was used in addition to the roughly 620-subject first cohort. About 320 gigabases of sequencing data and 78 million or so unique TCR sequences were included in an early release covering around 650 HLA-typed donors. HLA typing included class I and class II loci at four-digit resolution. Donor age, sex, ethnicity and CMV serostatus were compiled alongside the repertoire data. In an earlier analysis of roughly 600 of the donors, high-throughput TCR beta sequencing was used to judge whether each TCR beta V gene segment behaved as functional or pseudogenic. Every repertoire in the discovery cohort had been generated on one and the same sequencing platform. The study profiled the T cell repertoires of 550 to 700 subjects by immunosequencing and related them to cytomegalovirus serostatus. A later genetic analysis took genome-wide SNP genotypes for about 65% of the 666 donors and used that subset as a discovery cohort. Broad study findings and their caveats: Sequencing depth was assumed to be roughly uniform across donors in the presence/absence analyses, though that assumption may not hold. A cluster of highly shared sequence variants was judged likely to represent a technical artifact of the sequencing pipeline. In the study, 164 TCR beta chains were listed as associated with cytomegalovirus. Compared with equally common non-associated chains, HLA-associated TCR beta chains in a later analysis were more clonally expanded and had lower generation probabilities. In a later analysis, TCR association rates were found to vary across HLA loci, with the most associated TCRs seen for DRB1 alleles and the fewest for HLA-C alleles. While some public TCRs were present in many individuals, most TCR sequences turned up only very rarely across donors. Immune exposure information for the cohort was limited to CMV serostatus. Over 15 rarely observed V segments, including chromosome 9 orphons, were excluded from the earlier analysis of some 590 of the donors because counts were too low. In vitro tests confirmed that a few of the cytomegalovirus-associated TCR beta chains recognize cytomegalovirus antigens. A further reported finding was that TCR beta sequences accurately predicted the HLA-A and HLA-B alleles for most subjects in the first cohort. An association between a missense DCLRE1C variant and V-gene and J-gene trimming of TCR beta chains was found in a later genetic analysis and replicated in an independent cohort. According to a later analysis, most CMV-associated TCR beta chains appeared to be HLA-restricted, and the HLA associations seemed to be driven largely by CMV exposure. The cohort was sequenced for TCR beta chains only, and without alpha or paired-chain data the features that could be detected were limited. Because HLA typing was missing for some donors at each locus, association tests included only the typed subset. Correlated functional status among segregating V segments might reflect linkage disequilibrium, but an unknown experimental factor could not be ruled out. A later analysis associated about 16,000 TCR beta sequences with specific HLA alleles at a false discovery rate of 0.05. According to the authors, the approach could potentially be generalized to other disease states and immunological phenotypes. Assigning TCR associations to individual alleles was difficult when HLA alleles, especially DR and DQ, strongly co-occurred. Compared with the approximately 670-donor mean, donors in an Asian-associated ancestry cluster had fewer N-insertions in productive TCRs, according to a later genetic analysis. In an earlier analysis of some 500 of the donors, most TCR beta V segments were observed in productive rearrangements about 90% or about 30% of the time, broadly matching IMGT annotations. Several of the top co-occurrence clusters appeared to be linked to parvovirus B19, influenza, CMV and Epstein-Barr virus, according to a later analysis. The classifier was reported to diagnose cytomegalovirus status with high specificity and sensitivity in both the original and validation cohorts. Some IMGT-functional V segments, including TRBV6-2 and TRBV6-3, could not be told apart with the 87-base-pair reads, so those segments were excluded.

Receptor libraries were prepared by the immunoSEQ multiplex PCR assay. The multiplex PCR relied on a mix of 60 forward primers for TCR Vbeta segments and 13 reverse primers for TCR Jbeta segments. Amplification of the CDR3 region of rearranged TCR beta genes was performed with a multiplex PCR assay on genomic DNA. On the Illumina HiSeq System, the amplified TCR beta libraries were sequenced as 87-base-pair reads. Under the source paper's analysis protocol: A later analysis tallied 70 million to 100 million unique TCR beta chains across the 700 or so repertoires, and some 12 million of those chains were shared by two or more donors. To remove PCR and sequencing errors, raw reads were error-corrected and collapsed into unique sequences using a nearest-neighbor algorithm that merged closely related sequences. Alignment of CDR3 sequences to IMGT reference sequences was used to assign V, D and J gene segments. For a sequence to be retained, a match of at least six nucleotides to both a V gene segment and a J gene segment was required. A rearrangement was called productive if the CDR3 had no stop codons and remained in frame with V and J, and every other rearrangement was called non-productive. Following IMGT convention, CDR3 was defined as the stretch from the second conserved V-encoded cysteine to the conserved J-encoded phenylalanine. The earlier analysis of more than 450 of the donors excluded sequences that lacked an unambiguous match to a single V gene segment. In an earlier analysis of several hundred of the donors, V segments were called functional above 56.7% productive rearrangements and were called segregating when the between-donor standard deviation exceeded 5%. A statistical classification framework was developed to diagnose cytomegalovirus status using the catalog of TCR beta chain sequences. A later analysis assigned V and J genes by comparing TCR nucleotide sequences with IMGT/GENE-DB human TR gene sequences. A later analysis assigned CDR3 sequences and most-parsimonious VDJ recombination scenarios with the TCRdist pipeline. A later analysis defined each TCR beta chain by its CDR3 amino acid sequence plus V-gene family, and excluded reads lacking a unique V-gene family. In a later analysis, fewer than 600 highly shared, low-generation-probability nucleotide sequences were removed to address suspected cross-contamination and a sequencing artifact. In a later analysis, a clonal expansion index was calculated for each public chain from normalized within-repertoire ranks of inferred template counts. A later analysis computed generation probabilities with a VDJ recombination model fitted to out-of-frame rearrangements, and checked the results against IGoR. In a later analysis, hypergeometric tests were used to score TCR-TCR, TCR-HLA and TCR-CMV co-occurrence, with a repertoire-size bias correction applied to TCR pairs. In a later analysis, false discovery rates were estimated by permuting HLA or CMV assignments 20 times. In a later analysis, co-occurring TCRs were grouped with DBSCAN, and TCRdist sequence similarity was added when clustering was performed within HLA-allele-positive subsets. Co-occurrence clustering excluded repertoires with fewer than 30,000 or more than 120,000 public chains, plus five with anomalous nucleotide sharing. In its TCRdb copy, this immuneACCESS table keeps in-frame sequences only and misses some clones. Where compared with another copy, unresolved V genes explain less than half of these, and the others have no known cause. Clone size and V and J calls were adopted from that table, with D and trimming inferred from the DNA. This sample has 210,000 or so clones in its table, and roughly 84% of those were observed once. 0.71% of the sample rests with the top ten.

For this clone: Its antigen remains undetermined. No base quality information exists; no much larger clone differs at one position.

Including cysteine and phenylalanine, the CDR3 has 13 amino acids. The DNA shown is the 39-base CDR3, in frame from base 1. V sheds 1 base and J sheds 7 bases, leaving 11 bases between their ends. CDR1 and CDR2, per the germline V gene (reference sequence), are GTSNPN and SVGIG. The cohort comprised under 700 healthy bone marrow donors. At the time of sampling, all cohort members were nominally healthy, though unrecorded immune exposures were likely present. The donor was CMV seronegative and belonged to the group of around 400 seronegative cohort members. Each donor provided a peripheral blood sample, and peripheral blood mononuclear cells were used for TCR beta sequencing. Genomic DNA extraction from the blood cell samples was performed with the Qiagen DNeasy Blood Extraction Kit.

The chain uses TRBV30 and TRBJ2-1; D gene: possibly TRBD2, on 6 matching bases. The sample consisted of PBMCs. This receptor was taken from a boy younger than 10 in good health and CMV-seronegative. The CDR3 is CAWSAGTPNEQFF. The DNA reads TGTGCCTGGAGTGCAGGGACTCCGAATGAGCAGTTCTTC.